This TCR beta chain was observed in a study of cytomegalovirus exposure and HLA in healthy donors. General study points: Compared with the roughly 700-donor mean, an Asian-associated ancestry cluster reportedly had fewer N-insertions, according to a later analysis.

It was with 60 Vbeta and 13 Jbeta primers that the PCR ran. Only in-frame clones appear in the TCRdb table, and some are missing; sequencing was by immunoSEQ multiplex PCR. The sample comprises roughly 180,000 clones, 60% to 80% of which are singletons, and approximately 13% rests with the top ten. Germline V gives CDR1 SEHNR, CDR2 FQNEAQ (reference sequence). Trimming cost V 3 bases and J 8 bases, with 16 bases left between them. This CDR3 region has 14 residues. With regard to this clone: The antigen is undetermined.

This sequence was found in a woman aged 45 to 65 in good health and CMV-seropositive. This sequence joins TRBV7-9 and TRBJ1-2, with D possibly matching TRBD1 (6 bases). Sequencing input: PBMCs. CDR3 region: CASSFGGALGGYTF. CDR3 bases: TGTGCCAGCAGCTTCGGGGGGGCGCTGGGCGGCTACACCTTC.